A selection of T cell receptor beta chains follows, all from one sample in a study of cytomegalovirus exposure and HLA in healthy donors. Sequenced by immunoSEQ multiplex PCR; TCRdb stores in-frame clones only, minus some. This sample has fewer than 250,000 clones; roughly 80% occur once, and the top ten carry approximately 6.5%. The sample comprised PBMCs. These receptors came from a man aged 35 to 55 in good health and CMV-seropositive. CDR3s include the opening cysteine and the closing phenylalanine or tryptophan. D genes are given only for firm matches. The size entry is marked missing in some rows and otherwise reads once, few, many or a size class.

TRBV28 NA NA CASSLSDSRTTEAFF
TRBV14 TRBD1 NA CASSPGTGGMETQYF
TRBV7-9 NA NA CASSPRQSGNTEAFF
TRBV25-1 TRBD2 NA CASSEYSGLSTDTQYF
TRBV5-1 TRBD1 NA CASSFEDRGNYGYTF
TRBV30 TRBD2 once CAWSVAGGRYEQYF
TRBV4-1 NA NA CASSPLVSTDTQYF
TRBV2 TRBD2 once CASRDLAERYNEQFF
TRBV6-5 NA few CASSTGRGVYEQYF
TRBV10-1 NA few CASSESSANTGELFF
TRBV27 TRBD2 NA CASSSLAGGPREQYF
TRBV7-9 NA NA CASSLNQGGNEQFF
TRBV4-1 NA NA CASSTPGGTGELFF
TRBV30 TRBD1 few CAERGQGFSGANVLTF
TRBV27 TRBD1 NA CASSPRQGLSYEQYF
TRBV9 NA NA CASSEGDGDTQYF
TRBV5-6 TRBD1 NA CASSLGPTDRESQAF
TRBV27 NA NA CASSSGDEKLFF
TRBV27 TRBD1 NA CASSPGDRGLYGYTF
TRBV7-9 TRBD2 NA CASRGGPNTGELFF
TRBV14 TRBD2 NA CASSPLAGVVNEQFF
TRBV4-2 TRBD2 NA CASSQREAVREQYF
TRBV4-1 TRBD1 NA CASSQVRGTDTQYF
TRBV4-2 TRBD2 few CASSPESSGDEQFF
TRBV29-1 TRBD2 NA CSVKRLAANIQYF
TRBV30 TRBD1 NA CAWSTRQGYGYTF
TRBV7-6 TRBD1 NA CASSPDDRGDTEAFF
TRBV5-6 NA NA CASSFYDNEQFF
TRBV9 TRBD2 NA CASSVPLGGGLANNEQFF
TRBV7-8 TRBD2 NA CASSLVAGGRETQYF
TRBV4-1 NA NA CASSQDDWIGGIINEQFF
TRBV6-1 NA NA CASMRDNEQFF
TRBV30 NA NA CAWSTVFNSNQPQHF
TRBV20-1 NA NA CSASAGQPQHF
TRBV29-1 NA NA CSARDSPIYNEQFF
TRBV28 NA NA CASTLWGRSRGYGYTF
TRBV19 TRBD1 NA CASSIDRVGSEKLFF
TRBV5-6 NA NA CASSLDLNSYNEQFF
TRBV5-4 TRBD1 NA CASSPDRDYGYTF
TRBV5-1 NA once CASRALRDFLNLQYF
TRBV30 NA NA CAWSEPNQPQHF
TRBV7-6 NA once CASSLGPSVDYGYTF
TRBV29-1 NA NA CSAYRVNYGYTF
TRBV27 TRBD2 NA CASSYAGGIYNEQFF
TRBV19 NA NA CASSMGQGSGQETQYF
TRBV5-6 TRBD1 NA CASSFGTGLNQPQHF
TRBV5-1 TRBD2 NA CASTQALAGDEQFF
TRBV11-1 TRBD1 NA CASSLGGTGKAQYF
TRBV29-1 NA NA CSVEKDSQETQYF
TRBV6-1 TRBD1 once CATRDRGTGELFF
TRBV18 NA NA CASSWQSSYNEQFF
TRBV11-2 TRBD1 NA CASSLVGQGFIDEQYF
TRBV7-3 NA NA CASSPQGSTEAFF
TRBV18 TRBD1 NA CASSARDRGQSNQPQHF